The rows below give T cell receptor beta chains drawn from one sample of a study of shared clonotypes between healthy human individuals. Here immunoSEQ multiplex PCR was the method, and the copy in TCRdb shows in-frame clones only, minus some. The sample records some 690,000 clones, roughly 87% being singletons. The source material was memory CD8+ T cells from PBMCs. The receptor set was obtained from a man younger than 35 in good health. Some clones in this sample may be carry-over from other donors' samples. CDR3s include the opening cysteine and the closing phenylalanine or tryptophan. Each record gives: CDR3 length, clone size, D gene, J gene, V gene, CDR3 protein, CDR3 DNA. A D gene is named only where the DNA matches it firmly. A row's size may be missing; if present it is once, few, many or a size class.

CDR3 length: 12; clone size: .; D gene: TRBD2; J gene: TRBJ2-1; V gene: TRBV6-5; CDR3 protein: CASSSGSQEQFF; CDR3 DNA: TGTGCCAGCAGTAGCGGGAGTCAGGAGCAGTTCTTC
CDR3 length: 15; clone size: .; D gene: .; J gene: TRBJ2-3; V gene: TRBV27; CDR3 protein: CASSLSFLATDTQYF; CDR3 DNA: TGTGCCAGCAGTTTATCGTTCCTAGCGACAGATACGCAGTATTTT
CDR3 length: 13; clone size: .; D gene: TRBD2; J gene: TRBJ2-1; V gene: TRBV29-1; CDR3 protein: CSVASGAYNEQFF; CDR3 DNA: TGCAGCGTAGCTAGCGGAGCCTACAATGAGCAGTTCTTC
CDR3 length: 13; clone size: .; D gene: TRBD2; J gene: TRBJ2-7; V gene: TRBV7-6; CDR3 protein: CASSGGTTYEQYF; CDR3 DNA: TGTGCCAGCAGCGGCGGGACTACGTACGAGCAGTACTTC
CDR3 length: 14; clone size: .; D gene: .; J gene: TRBJ2-2; V gene: TRBV14; CDR3 protein: CASSHSANTGELFF; CDR3 DNA: TGTGCCAGCAGCCACTCCGCCAACACCGGGGAGCTGTTTTTT
CDR3 length: 13; clone size: .; D gene: .; J gene: TRBJ1-5; V gene: TRBV28; CDR3 protein: CATKVQGNQPQHF; CDR3 DNA: TGTGCCACCAAGGTACAGGGCAATCAGCCCCAGCATTTT
CDR3 length: 18; clone size: .; D gene: TRBD2; J gene: TRBJ2-2; V gene: TRBV9; CDR3 protein: CASSADLRDYENTGELFF; CDR3 DNA: TGTGCCAGCAGCGCGGACCTCCGGGACTACGAGAACACCGGGGAGCTGTTTTTT
CDR3 length: 15; clone size: .; D gene: TRBD2; J gene: TRBJ2-7; V gene: TRBV7-6; CDR3 protein: CASSPFGSGIDEQYF; CDR3 DNA: TGTGCCAGCAGCCCCTTCGGGAGCGGGATCGACGAGCAGTACTTC
CDR3 length: 15; clone size: .; D gene: TRBD1; J gene: TRBJ2-7; V gene: TRBV11-2; CDR3 protein: CASSRTRQGSYEQYF; CDR3 DNA: TGTGCCAGCAGCCGAACTAGACAGGGCTCCTACGAGCAGTACTTC
CDR3 length: 15; clone size: .; D gene: TRBD2; J gene: TRBJ2-1; V gene: TRBV9; CDR3 protein: CASSYTSGRAYEQFF; CDR3 DNA: TGTGCCAGCAGCTACACTAGCGGGAGGGCCTATGAGCAGTTCTTC
CDR3 length: 15; clone size: .; D gene: TRBD1; J gene: TRBJ2-1; V gene: TRBV25-1; CDR3 protein: CASSQAGGIFNEQFF; CDR3 DNA: TGTGCCAGCAGTCAGGCAGGGGGCATTTTCAATGAGCAGTTCTTC
CDR3 length: 15; clone size: .; D gene: TRBD2; J gene: TRBJ2-7; V gene: TRBV7-9; CDR3 protein: CASSPGTSGEYEQYF; CDR3 DNA: TGTGCCAGCAGCCCAGGGACTAGCGGGGAGTACGAGCAGTACTTC
CDR3 length: 13; clone size: few; D gene: .; J gene: TRBJ1-4; V gene: TRBV30; CDR3 protein: CAWSVGGAEKLFF; CDR3 DNA: TGTGCCTGGAGTGTGGGCGGGGCGGAAAAACTGTTTTTT
CDR3 length: 14; clone size: once; D gene: TRBD1; J gene: TRBJ1-1; V gene: TRBV7-8; CDR3 protein: CASSLSYRGPEAFF; CDR3 DNA: TGTGCCAGCAGCTTAAGTTACAGGGGTCCTGAAGCTTTCTTT
CDR3 length: 15; clone size: few; D gene: TRBD1; J gene: TRBJ1-2; V gene: TRBV5-8; CDR3 protein: CASSTRTGTNYGYTF; CDR3 DNA: TGTGCCAGCAGCACCAGGACAGGAACTAACTATGGCTACACCTTC
CDR3 length: 14; clone size: .; D gene: .; J gene: TRBJ2-7; V gene: TRBV27; CDR3 protein: CASSFGKIPYEQYF; CDR3 DNA: TGTGCCAGCAGTTTTGGGAAAATCCCCTACGAGCAGTACTTC
CDR3 length: 14; clone size: many; D gene: .; J gene: TRBJ2-4; V gene: TRBV7-9; CDR3 protein: CASSLVEAKNIQYF; CDR3 DNA: TGTGCCAGCAGCCTGGTAGAGGCCAAAAACATTCAGTACTTC
CDR3 length: 15; clone size: .; D gene: .; J gene: TRBJ2-5; V gene: TRBV28; CDR3 protein: CASSFPPRDRETQYF; CDR3 DNA: TGTGCCAGCAGTTTCCCCCCGAGAGACCGAGAGACCCAGTACTTC
CDR3 length: 14; clone size: .; D gene: .; J gene: TRBJ2-2; V gene: TRBV28; CDR3 protein: CASSKRTAPGELFF; CDR3 DNA: TGTGCCAGCAGCAAGAGGACTGCCCCTGGGGAGCTGTTTTTT
CDR3 length: 15; clone size: .; D gene: TRBD2; J gene: TRBJ2-2; V gene: TRBV5-4; CDR3 protein: CASSVLAGVGGELFF; CDR3 DNA: TGTGCCAGCAGCGTCCTAGCGGGAGTGGGCGGGGAGCTGTTTTTT
CDR3 length: 17; clone size: .; D gene: .; J gene: TRBJ2-7; V gene: TRBV5-1; CDR3 protein: CASSVSGRVRVHYEQYF; CDR3 DNA: TGCGCCAGCAGCGTGTCCGGGAGAGTTCGGGTTCACTACGAGCAGTACTTC
CDR3 length: 12; clone size: .; D gene: .; J gene: TRBJ2-7; V gene: TRBV7-9; CDR3 protein: CASSLDAYEQYF; CDR3 DNA: TGTGCCAGCAGCTTAGACGCCTACGAGCAGTACTTC
CDR3 length: 13; clone size: .; D gene: .; J gene: TRBJ2-5; V gene: TRBV27; CDR3 protein: CASSLFVRETQYF; CDR3 DNA: TGTGCCAGCAGTTTGTTTGTACGAGAGACCCAGTACTTC
CDR3 length: 15; clone size: .; D gene: TRBD2; J gene: TRBJ2-3; V gene: TRBV25-1; CDR3 protein: CASSEWAGEADTQYF; CDR3 DNA: TGTGCCAGCAGTGAATGGGCGGGAGAGGCAGATACGCAGTATTTT
CDR3 length: 15; clone size: .; D gene: TRBD1; J gene: TRBJ1-2; V gene: TRBV2; CDR3 protein: CASSEAGQANYGYTF; CDR3 DNA: TGTGCCAGCAGTGAAGCAGGACAGGCTAACTATGGCTACACCTTC
CDR3 length: 13; clone size: .; D gene: .; J gene: TRBJ1-2; V gene: TRBV27; CDR3 protein: CASSSSPFKGYTF; CDR3 DNA: TGTGCCAGCAGTTCGTCTCCGTTTAAGGGCTACACCTTC
CDR3 length: 12; clone size: few; D gene: .; J gene: TRBJ1-5; V gene: TRBV29-1; CDR3 protein: CSASTGPQPQHF; CDR3 DNA: TGCAGCGCCTCGACAGGCCCTCAGCCCCAGCATTTT
CDR3 length: 14; clone size: .; D gene: .; J gene: TRBJ2-7; V gene: TRBV7-6; CDR3 protein: CASSTRPGRYEQYF; CDR3 DNA: TGTGCCAGCAGCACCCGACCCGGTCGCTACGAGCAGTACTTC
CDR3 length: 11; clone size: .; D gene: .; J gene: TRBJ2-7; V gene: TRBV28; CDR3 protein: CASSISYEQYF; CDR3 DNA: TGTGCCAGCAGCATTTCCTACGAGCAGTACTTC
CDR3 length: 16; clone size: .; D gene: TRBD1; J gene: TRBJ1-2; V gene: TRBV4-2; CDR3 protein: CASSQETTGIHYGYTF; CDR3 DNA: TGTGCCAGCAGCCAAGAAACGACAGGGATACACTATGGCTACACCTTC
CDR3 length: 14; clone size: .; D gene: .; J gene: TRBJ2-7; V gene: TRBV7-6; CDR3 protein: CASSSLTSSYEQYF; CDR3 DNA: TGTGCCAGCAGCTCCCTCACTAGTTCCTACGAGCAGTACTTC
CDR3 length: 11; clone size: .; D gene: .; J gene: TRBJ1-1; V gene: TRBV7-9; CDR3 protein: CASNWGTEAFF; CDR3 DNA: TGTGCCAGCAACTGGGGAACTGAAGCTTTCTTT
CDR3 length: 14; clone size: .; D gene: TRBD2; J gene: TRBJ2-5; V gene: TRBV6-5; CDR3 protein: CASSPLAGGETQYF; CDR3 DNA: TGTGCCAGCAGCCCACTAGCGGGCGGGGAGACCCAGTACTTC
CDR3 length: 14; clone size: .; D gene: .; J gene: TRBJ2-5; V gene: TRBV5-1; CDR3 protein: CASTPEGHRETQYF; CDR3 DNA: TGCGCCAGCACCCCGGAGGGGCACAGGGAGACCCAGTACTTC
CDR3 length: 12; clone size: .; D gene: .; J gene: TRBJ2-7; V gene: TRBV5-8; CDR3 protein: CASSSTRVEQYF; CDR3 DNA: TGTGCCAGCAGCTCCACTCGTGTCGAGCAGTACTTC
CDR3 length: 15; clone size: .; D gene: TRBD1; J gene: TRBJ2-1; V gene: TRBV27; CDR3 protein: CASSTRDSSYNEQFF; CDR3 DNA: TGTGCCAGCAGTACCCGGGACAGCTCCTACAATGAGCAGTTCTTC
CDR3 length: 16; clone size: .; D gene: .; J gene: TRBJ1-5; V gene: TRBV28; CDR3 protein: CASSPFGGSGNQPQHF; CDR3 DNA: TGTGCCAGCAGCCCCTTCGGGGGTTCGGGCAATCAGCCCCAGCATTTT
CDR3 length: 15; clone size: .; D gene: .; J gene: TRBJ2-7; V gene: TRBV5-5; CDR3 protein: CASSAGTREFYEQYF; CDR3 DNA: TGTGCCAGCAGCGCCGGGACCCGCGAGTTCTACGAGCAGTACTTC
CDR3 length: 16; clone size: once; D gene: TRBD2; J gene: TRBJ2-7; V gene: TRBV4-1; CDR3 protein: CASSPYGGGSSYEQYF; CDR3 DNA: TGCGCCAGCAGCCCTTATGGCGGGGGGAGCTCCTACGAGCAGTACTTC
CDR3 length: 15; clone size: .; D gene: TRBD2; J gene: TRBJ2-3; V gene: TRBV9; CDR3 protein: CASSLNSGRGDTQYF; CDR3 DNA: TGTGCCAGCAGCCTAAATAGCGGGAGGGGAGATACGCAGTATTTT
CDR3 length: 15; clone size: once; D gene: .; J gene: TRBJ2-7; V gene: TRBV9; CDR3 protein: CASSVGVARTYEQYF; CDR3 DNA: TGTGCCAGCAGCGTAGGAGTAGCGAGAACCTACGAGCAGTACTTC
CDR3 length: 13; clone size: .; D gene: .; J gene: TRBJ1-4; V gene: TRBV5-1; CDR3 protein: CASNLGPREKLFF; CDR3 DNA: TGCGCCAGCAACTTGGGACCCAGGGAAAAACTGTTTTTT
CDR3 length: 14; clone size: .; D gene: .; J gene: TRBJ1-2; V gene: TRBV15; CDR3 protein: CATSSLANNYGYTF; CDR3 DNA: TGTGCCACCAGCAGCCTTGCAAATAACTATGGCTACACCTTC
CDR3 length: 17; clone size: .; D gene: .; J gene: TRBJ2-3; V gene: TRBV18; CDR3 protein: CASSPATSAPDTDTQYF; CDR3 DNA: TGTGCCAGCTCACCAGCCACAAGCGCTCCCGACACAGATACGCAGTATTTT
CDR3 length: 14; clone size: .; D gene: .; J gene: TRBJ1-5; V gene: TRBV5-6; CDR3 protein: CASSLGTGGRPQHF; CDR3 DNA: TGTGCCAGCAGCCTAGGGACTGGCGGGCGGCCCCAGCATTTT
CDR3 length: 16; clone size: .; D gene: TRBD2; J gene: TRBJ2-2; V gene: TRBV7-6; CDR3 protein: CASSLEWEGHTGELFF; CDR3 DNA: TGTGCCAGCAGCTTAGAGTGGGAGGGCCACACCGGGGAGCTGTTTTTT
CDR3 length: 14; clone size: few; D gene: TRBD1; J gene: TRBJ2-5; V gene: TRBV6-6; CDR3 protein: CASSYLPGGETQYF; CDR3 DNA: TGTGCCAGCAGTTACTTGCCAGGGGGAGAGACCCAGTACTTC